The 19 T cell receptor beta chains below were found in one sample sequenced in a study of T cell responses to AZD1222 COVID-19 vaccine. Assay: immunoSEQ multiplex PCR; the TCRdb copy retains only in-frame clones and omits some. The sample consists of 110,000 or so clones, around nine tenths of them appearing once. Sample: peripheral blood, taken on day 0 of MenACWY control vaccination. These receptors were taken from an adult in good health.

The rearrangement links TRBV4-2 to TRBJ1-1; D gene ambiguous. V lost 4 bases and J 1 base, leaving 7 bases between the germline ends. Per germline, CDR1 LGHNA and CDR2 YNFKEQ. This CDR3 contains 13 residues. CDR3 bases: TGTGCCAGCAGCCCCTCCGGGAACACTGAAGCTTTCTTT. Translation gives CASSPSGNTEAFF.

The J gene is TRBJ1-4, the V gene TRBV5-6, with unresolved D. The V and J ends lost 2 bases and 8 bases respectively, with 7 bases between them. Germline CDR1 is SGHDT and CDR2 is YYEEEE. This CDR3 contains 12 residues. CDR3 residues: CASSFAEEKLFF. For the CDR3, the DNA is TGTGCCAGCAGCTTCGCCGAAGAAAAACTGTTTTTT.

The chain links TRBV9 to TRBJ2-5; possibly TRBD1 for D (5 bases). Germline V lookup: CDR1 SGDLS, CDR2 YYNGEE. This CDR3 has 14 amino acids. V lost 4 bases to trimming and J lost 0 bases, with 10 bases between them. The CDR3 reads CASSPGSHQETQYF. As DNA, the CDR3 is TGTGCCAGCAGCCCAGGGTCGCACCAAGAGACCCAGTACTTC.

This chain links TRBV5-1 with TRBJ1-1, with TRBD1 matching 8 bases. V gave up 4 bases and J gave up 4 bases; unmatched junction bases: 12. The CDR3 contains 16 residues. Germline V gives CDR1 SGHRS, CDR2 YFSETQ. The CDR3 nucleotides are TGCGCCAGCAGCCCGGCCGGGACAGGACGAGTCACTGAAGCTTTCTTT. This encodes CASSPAGTGRVTEAFF.

This rearrangement joins TRBV5-4 to TRBJ2-1; TRBD2 might be the D (5 bases). Germline lookup yields CDR1 SGHNT and CDR2 YYREEE (reference sequence). The CDR3 loop spans 16 amino acids. V lost 0 bases, J lost 1 base, and 11 bases lay in between. The CDR3 loop is CASSLGGRGSYNEQFF. In nucleotides, the CDR3 is TGTGCCAGCAGCTTGGGCGGTCGGGGTTCCTACAATGAGCAGTTCTTC.

This clone was found once. The chain joins TRBV9 to TRBJ1-2, with 10 bases matching TRBD1. From germline, CDR1 is SGDLS and CDR2 YYNGEE. This CDR3 is built from 16 residues. The junction had 14 bases not matched to a gene; V was cut back by 4 bases and J by 8 bases. The CDR3 region is CASSPGGGQGSGGYTF. The DNA of the CDR3 is TGTGCCAGCAGCCCAGGGGGGGGACAGGGGTCCGGAGGCTACACCTTC.

This chain uses TRBV18 with TRBJ1-1; D remains unclear. This CDR3 comprises 14 residues. In germline, CDR1 is KGHSH, CDR2 LQKENI. The V end lost 1 base, the J end lost 3 bases, and 9 bases lay between the germline ends. CDR3 nucleotide sequence: TGTGCCAGCTCACCACAGCCGGCGGACACTGAAGCTTTCTTT. It encodes CASSPQPADTEAFF.

This sequence joins TRBV4-1 and TRBJ2-4, with 9 bases fitting TRBD1. The CDR3 loop spans 15 amino acids. Germline V gene data show CDR1 as MGHRA and CDR2 as YSYEKL. The V segment lost 3 bases and the J segment 2 bases; nucleotides outside the gene matches: 2. The CDR3 DNA reads as TGCGCCAGCAGCCAGGGACAGGGAACCAAAAACATTCAGTACTTC. It yields the protein CASSQGQGTKNIQYF.

The chain employs TRBV2 and TRBJ1-2; D is perhaps TRBD1 (5 bases). Trimming left V 7 bases short and J 7 bases short, with 19 bases between. The CDR3 extends over 14 amino acids. The germline V gene has CDR1 SNHLY and CDR2 FYNNEI. The CDR3 reads CASTLGRAVVGYTF. As DNA, the CDR3 is TGTGCCAGCACCCTCGGCAGGGCCGTGGTTGGCTACACCTTC.

The chain combines TRBV4-1 with TRBJ1-4; possible D gene TRBD1, 6 bases. CDR1 and CDR2 from the germline V gene are MGHRA and YSYEKL. This CDR3 is built from 16 residues. Trimming shortened V by 1 base and J by 3 bases, and 12 bases separated the two germline ends. The CDR3 reads CASSQGRGAANEKLFF. The CDR3 DNA is TGCGCCAGCAGCCAAGGGCGGGGGGCGGCTAATGAAAAACTGTTTTTT.

The chain has TRBV30 and TRBJ1-5; the D gene is possibly TRBD1 (5 bases). Trimming pared 1 base from V and 2 bases from J, leaving 9 bases between. CDR3 length equals 14 residues. Germline CDR1 is GTSNPN and CDR2 is SVGIG (reference sequence). Written as DNA, the CDR3 is TGTGCCTGGAGTGGGGGCGCGGGCAATCAGCCCCAGCATTTT. Protein sequence: CAWSGGAGNQPQHF.

The genes are TRBV6-5 and TRBJ2-1, with D possibly matching TRBD1 (6 bases). With 0 bases removed from V and 0 bases from J, the gap between germline ends came to 6 bases. This CDR3 region has 15 residues. Germline CDR1 and CDR2: MNHEY and SVGAGI. The CDR3: CASSYSRGSYNEQFF. Here the CDR3 DNA reads TGTGCCAGCAGTTACTCCAGGGGCTCCTACAATGAGCAGTTCTTC.

V is TRBV3-1 (or the pseudogene TRBV3-2) and J is TRBJ2-2, with D perhaps matching TRBD1 or TRBD2 (5 bases each). Germline lookup yields CDR1 LGHDT and CDR2 YNNKEL (reference sequence). The CDR3 covers 15 residues. V was cut by 2 bases and J by 3 bases, with 10 bases left in between. The CDR3 DNA sequence: TGTGCCAGCAGCCAACGAGGGGCGGACACCGGGGAGCTGTTTTTT. Protein: CASSQRGADTGELFF.

The chain uses TRBV28 and TRBJ1-6; 8 bases are shared with TRBD1. Germline V gene data show CDR1 as MDHEN and CDR2 as SYDVKM. Trimming cost V 6 bases and J 9 bases; bases outside gene matches: 7. The CDR3 totals 14 residues. CDR3 sequence reads: CASSPGTGPSPLHF. The CDR3 DNA is TGTGCCAGCAGCCCCGGGACAGGTCCTTCACCCCTCCACTTT.

This rearrangement joins TRBV30 to TRBJ1-2; possibly TRBD1 for D (5 bases). Germline loops: CDR1 GTSNPN, CDR2 SVGIG (reference sequence). V lost 2 bases to trimming and J lost 4 bases, with 11 bases between them. The CDR3 consists of 13 residues. Here the CDR3 DNA reads TGTGCCTGGAGTCGGGGACCCGTCTATGGCTACACCTTC. Translated: CAWSRGPVYGYTF. The variable domain in full, completed from reference TRBV30 and TRBJ1-2, reads SQTIHQWPATLVQPVGSPLSLECTVEGTSNPNLYWYRQAAGRGLQLLFYSVGIGQISSEVPQNLSASRPQDRQFILSSKKLLLSDSGFYLCAWSRGPVYGYTFGSGTRLTVV.

The chain combines TRBV7-3 with TRBJ2-7; possible D gene TRBD2, 6 bases. The CDR3 runs 15 residues. The germline V and J ends were trimmed by 2 bases and 4 bases, with 15 bases remaining between them. Per the germline V gene, CDR1 is SGHTA and CDR2 is FQGTGA. CDR3 loop: CASSLGLGGPYEQYF. The CDR3 nucleotides are TGTGCCAGCAGCTTAGGGCTCGGGGGTCCTTACGAGCAGTACTTC.

The chain combines TRBV5-1 with TRBJ1-6; D unresolved. This CDR3 has 18 amino acids. The germline CDR1 and CDR2 sequences are SGHRS and YFSETQ. Trimming took 2 bases from V and 7 from J, leaving 22 bases between them. DNA of the CDR3: TGCGCCAGCAGCTTTGTTTATCTCGGTAATTTTGAAAATTCACCCCTCCACTTT. Its protein is CASSFVYLGNFENSPLHF.

The V gene is TRBV27, the J gene TRBJ1-6; no clear D. This CDR3 is 14 amino acids long. Trimming stripped 3 bases from V and 4 bases from J, with 7 bases between. The germline V gene has CDR1 MNHEY and CDR2 SMNVEV (reference sequence). The CDR3 sequence is CASSFLQYNSPLHF. CDR3 nucleotides: TGTGCCAGCAGTTTCTTACAGTATAATTCACCCCTCCACTTT.

The V gene is TRBV18, the J gene TRBJ1-2, with D unresolved. The CDR3 covers 11 residues. The ends were cut back, 4 bases at V and 4 bases at J, with 4 bases in the middle. Per the germline V gene, CDR1 is KGHSH and CDR2 is LQKENI. CDR3 region: CASSRGYGYTF. CDR3 bases: TGTGCCAGCTCACGGGGCTATGGCTACACCTTC.